The 10 T cell receptor beta chains below were found in one sample sequenced in a study of blood T cell repertoires in COVID-19. Method: immunoSEQ multiplex PCR; TCRdb's copy keeps in-frame clones and lacks some. Of around 350,000 clones listed, around nine tenths are singletons. The specimen sequenced was peripheral blood. The receptor set was obtained from a human donor in a cohort sampled during active COVID-19.

V is TRBV19 and J is TRBJ2-1; TRBD2 is a possible D gene (5 bases). The CDR3 consists of 13 residues. Germline values: CDR1 LNHDA, CDR2 SQIVND (reference sequence). V was trimmed by 6 bases and J by 6 bases, leaving 12 bases between them. The CDR3 DNA reads as TGTGCCAGTAGGAACGGGGTTATCAATGAGCAGTTCTTC. It specifies CASRNGVINEQFF.

CDR3 residues: CASSLAAGGAGTDTQYF. The DNA of the CDR3 is TGCGCCAGCAGCTTGGCCGCGGGGGGCGCCGGCACAGATACGCAGTATTTT. The chain joins TRBV5-1 to TRBJ2-3, with TRBD2 matching 8 bases. This CDR3 is 17 amino acids long. After removal of 0 bases from V and 1 base from J, the junction contained 7 bases not matched to a gene. In germline, CDR1 is SGHRS, CDR2 YFSETQ.

The rearrangement uses TRBV5-4 and TRBJ2-7; possible D gene TRBD2, 6 bases. Germline V CDR1 and CDR2: SGHNT, YYREEE (reference sequence). The V and J ends lost 3 bases and 9 bases respectively, with 28 bases between them. The CDR3 is 17 residues long. The chain's CDR3 is CASSWTTGGEGSVGQYF. The CDR3 DNA reads TGTGCCAGCAGCTGGACGACCGGGGGAGAGGGATCTGTCGGGCAGTACTTC. Based on the CDR3 plus reference TRBV5-4 and TRBJ2-7, the full variable domain is ETGVTQSPTHLIKTRGQQVTLRCSSQSGHNTVSWYQQALGQGPQFIFQYYREEENGRGNFPPRFSGLQFPNYSSELNVNALELDDSALYLCASSWTTGGEGSVGQYFGPGTRLTVT.

The genes are TRBV18 and TRBJ1-2; perhaps TRBD1 as D (6 bases). CDR3 length: 16 amino acids. CDR1 is KGHSH and CDR2 is LQKENI in the germline V gene. V lost 2 bases and J 6 bases, leaving 19 bases between the germline ends. The CDR3 DNA reads TGTGCCAGCTCACCATTGAAGGACAGTCTCTTTGATGGCTACACCTTC. Amino acids: CASSPLKDSLFDGYTF.

The chain has TRBV30 and TRBJ2-5; D is perhaps TRBD1 (6 bases). Germline CDR1 reads GTSNPN; CDR2 reads SVGIG (reference sequence). Trimming pared 3 bases from V and 5 bases from J, leaving 10 bases between. CDR3 length: 12 amino acids. CDR3 region: CAWRRTEETQYF. For the CDR3, the DNA is TGTGCCTGGAGGAGGACAGAGGAGACCCAGTACTTC. The full variable domain, its missing parts supplied by reference TRBV30 and TRBJ2-5, is SQTIHQWPATLVQPVGSPLSLECTVEGTSNPNLYWYRQAAGRGLQLLFYSVGIGQISSEVPQNLSASRPQDRQFILSSKKLLLSDSGFYLCAWRRTEETQYFGPGTRLLVL.

The rearrangement links TRBV14 to TRBJ2-7; 7 nucleotides agree with TRBD1. With V trimmed by 4 bases and J by 4 bases, 7 bases remained unmatched. The V gene's germline CDR1 is SGHDN and CDR2 FVKESK. The CDR3 is 14 amino acids. The CDR3 region has the DNA TGTGCCAGCAGCCTTCGGACAGGTTATTACGAGCAGTACTTC. Protein: CASSLRTGYYEQYF. Using reference TRBV14 and TRBJ2-7 for the parts outside the CDR3, the full variable domain is EAGVTQFPSHSVIEKGQTVTLRCDPISGHDNLYWYRRVMGKEIKFLLHFVKESKQDESGMPNNRFLAERTGGTYSTLKVQPAELEDSGVYFCASSLRTGYYEQYFGPGTRLTVT.

This clone was detected a few times. The chain joins TRBV10-3 to TRBJ1-1; D ambiguous. V was shortened by 7 bases and J by 2 bases, with 20 bases between the two germline ends. This CDR3 spans 16 amino acids. Germline CDR1 is ENHRY and CDR2 is SYGVKD. The CDR3 reads CAIKSGRAGVNTEAFF. CDR3 nucleotide sequence: TGTGCCATCAAGTCAGGACGGGCGGGAGTAAACACTGAAGCTTTCTTT.

The chain has TRBV5-1 and TRBJ1-4; D call uncertain. Trimming pared 2 bases from V and 3 bases from J, leaving 14 bases between. CDR1 SGHRS and CDR2 YFSETQ come from the germline V gene. The CDR3 consists of 16 residues. This CDR3 reads CASSFGVKSSNEKLFF. Here the CDR3 DNA reads TGCGCCAGCAGCTTCGGGGTTAAATCGTCTAATGAAAAACTGTTTTTT.

The rearrangement uses TRBV28 and TRBJ1-6; D not certain. V was cut by 8 bases and J by 6 bases, with 8 bases left in between. CDR3 length: 12 amino acids. The germline V gene encodes CDR1 MDHEN and CDR2 SYDVKM. The CDR3: CASASPNSPLHF. CDR3 nucleotides: TGTGCCAGCGCGTCTCCTAATTCACCCCTCCACTTT.

This sequence joins TRBV29-1 and TRBJ1-1; D possibly corresponds to TRBD1 (5 bases). Germline V gene sequence: CDR1 SQVTM, CDR2 ANQGSEA. V lost 2 bases to trimming and J lost 1 base, with 8 bases between them. The length of the CDR3 is 13 residues. The CDR3 DNA reads as TGCAGCGTTGAAACAGGTCCGAACACTGAAGCTTTCTTT. It yields the protein CSVETGPNTEAFF.